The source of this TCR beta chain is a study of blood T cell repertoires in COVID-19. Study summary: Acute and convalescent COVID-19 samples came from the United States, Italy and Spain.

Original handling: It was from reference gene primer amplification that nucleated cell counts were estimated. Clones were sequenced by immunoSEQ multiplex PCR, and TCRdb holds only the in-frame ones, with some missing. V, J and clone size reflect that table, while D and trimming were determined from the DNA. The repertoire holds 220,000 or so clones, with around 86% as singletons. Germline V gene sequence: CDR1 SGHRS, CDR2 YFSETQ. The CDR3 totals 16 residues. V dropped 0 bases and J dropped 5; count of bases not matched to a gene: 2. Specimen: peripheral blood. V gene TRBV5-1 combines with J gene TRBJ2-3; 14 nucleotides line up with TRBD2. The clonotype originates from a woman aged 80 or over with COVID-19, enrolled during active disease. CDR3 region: CASSLVGTSGGDTQYF. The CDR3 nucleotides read TGCGCCAGCAGCTTGGTTGGGACTAGCGGGGGAGATACGCAGTATTTT. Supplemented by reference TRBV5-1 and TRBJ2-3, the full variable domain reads KAGVTQTPRYLIKTRGQQVTLSCSPISGHRSVSWYQQTPGQGLQFLFEYFSETQRNKGNFPGRFSGRQFSNSRSEMNVSTLELGDSALYLCASSLVGTSGGDTQYFGPGTRLTVL.